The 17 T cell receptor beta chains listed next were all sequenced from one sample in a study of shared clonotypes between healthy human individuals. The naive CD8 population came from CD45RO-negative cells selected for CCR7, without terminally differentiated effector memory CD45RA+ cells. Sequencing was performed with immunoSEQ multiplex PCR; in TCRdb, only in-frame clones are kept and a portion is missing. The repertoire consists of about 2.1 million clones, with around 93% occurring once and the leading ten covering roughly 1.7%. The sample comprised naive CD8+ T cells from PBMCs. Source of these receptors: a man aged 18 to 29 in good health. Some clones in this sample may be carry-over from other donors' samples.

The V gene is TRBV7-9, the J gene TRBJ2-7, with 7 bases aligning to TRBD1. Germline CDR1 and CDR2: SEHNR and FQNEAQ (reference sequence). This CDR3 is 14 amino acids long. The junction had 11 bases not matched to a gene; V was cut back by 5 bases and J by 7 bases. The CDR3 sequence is CASSPRDSLLEQYF. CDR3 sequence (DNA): TGTGCCAGCAGCCCCAGGGACAGTCTATTGGAGCAGTACTTC.

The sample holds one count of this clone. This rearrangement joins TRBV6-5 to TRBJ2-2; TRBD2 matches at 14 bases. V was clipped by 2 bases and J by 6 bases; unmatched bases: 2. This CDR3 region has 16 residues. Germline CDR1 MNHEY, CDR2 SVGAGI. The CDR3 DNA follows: TGTGCCAGCAGTTACCGGGGACTAGCGGGAGCCGGGGAGCTGTTTTTT. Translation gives CASSYRGLAGAGELFF.

The CDR3 region has the DNA TGTGCCAGCAGCCTCATCGGACTGTACCAAGAGACCCAGTACTTC. This translates into CASSLIGLYQETQYF. The gene calls are TRBV14 and TRBJ2-5; possibly TRBD2 for D (5 bases). This CDR3 contains 15 residues. Looked up from germline, CDR1 is SGHDN and CDR2 is FVKESK. Trimming took 4 bases from V and 0 from J, leaving 12 bases between them.

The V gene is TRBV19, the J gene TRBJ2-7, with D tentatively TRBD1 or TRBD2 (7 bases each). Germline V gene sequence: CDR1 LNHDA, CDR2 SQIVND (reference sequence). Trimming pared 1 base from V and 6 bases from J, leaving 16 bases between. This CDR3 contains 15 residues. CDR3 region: CASSIGRGTAAEQYF. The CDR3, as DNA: TGTGCCAGTAGTATAGGGCGGGGGACAGCCGCCGAGCAGTACTTC.

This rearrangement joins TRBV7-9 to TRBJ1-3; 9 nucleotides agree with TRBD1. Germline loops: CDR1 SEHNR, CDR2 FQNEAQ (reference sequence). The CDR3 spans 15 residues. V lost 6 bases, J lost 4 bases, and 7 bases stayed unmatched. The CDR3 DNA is TGTGCCAGCAGGGTAGAAGGGACAGGGGGAAACACCATATATTTT. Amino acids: CASRVEGTGGNTIYF.

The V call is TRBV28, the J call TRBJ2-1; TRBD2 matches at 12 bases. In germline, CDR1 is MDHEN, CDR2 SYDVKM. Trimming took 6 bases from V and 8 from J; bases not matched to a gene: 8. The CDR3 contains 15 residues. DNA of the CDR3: TGTGCCAGCAGCTTCGGACTAGCGGGACTGGATGAGCAGTTCTTC. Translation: CASSFGLAGLDEQFF.

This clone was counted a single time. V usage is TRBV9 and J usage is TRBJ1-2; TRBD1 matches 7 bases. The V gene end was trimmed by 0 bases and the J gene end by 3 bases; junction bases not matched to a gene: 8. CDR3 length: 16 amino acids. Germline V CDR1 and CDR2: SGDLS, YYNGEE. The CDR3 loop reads CASSVAGTAAHYGYTF. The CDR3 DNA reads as TGTGCCAGCAGCGTAGCTGGGACAGCAGCACACTATGGCTACACCTTC.

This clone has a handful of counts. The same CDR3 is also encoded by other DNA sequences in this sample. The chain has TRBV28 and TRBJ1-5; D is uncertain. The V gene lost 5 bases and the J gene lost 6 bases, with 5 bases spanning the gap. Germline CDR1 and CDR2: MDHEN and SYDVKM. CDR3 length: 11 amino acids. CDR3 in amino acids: CASSPGQPQHF. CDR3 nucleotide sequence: TGTGCCAGCAGTCCAGGTCAGCCCCAGCATTTT. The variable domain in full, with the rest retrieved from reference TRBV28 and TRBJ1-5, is DVKVTQSSRYLVKRTGEKVFLECVQDMDHENMFWYRQDPGLGLRLIYFSYDVKMKEKGDIPEGYSVSREKKERFSLILESASTNQTSMYLCASSPGQPQHFGDGTRLSIL.

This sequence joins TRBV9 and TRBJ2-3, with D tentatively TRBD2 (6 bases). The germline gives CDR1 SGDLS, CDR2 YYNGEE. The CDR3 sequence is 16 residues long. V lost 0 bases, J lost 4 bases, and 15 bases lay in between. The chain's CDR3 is CASSVAGAGNSDTQYF. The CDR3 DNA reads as TGTGCCAGCAGCGTAGCGGGAGCAGGAAATTCAGATACGCAGTATTTT.

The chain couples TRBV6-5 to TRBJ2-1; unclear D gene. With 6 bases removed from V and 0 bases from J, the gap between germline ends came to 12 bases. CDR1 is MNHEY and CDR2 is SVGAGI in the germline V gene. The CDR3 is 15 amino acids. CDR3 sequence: CASSRFKSSYNEQFF. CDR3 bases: TGTGCCAGCAGCCGGTTTAAAAGCTCCTACAATGAGCAGTTCTTC.

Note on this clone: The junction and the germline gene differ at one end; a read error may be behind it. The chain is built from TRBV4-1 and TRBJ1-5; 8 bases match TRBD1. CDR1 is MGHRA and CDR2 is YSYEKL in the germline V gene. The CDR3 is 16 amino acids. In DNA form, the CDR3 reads TGCGCCAGCAGCCAGGCCCCGGGACAGGTAAATCCGCCCCAGCATTTT. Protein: CASSQAPGQVNPPQHF.

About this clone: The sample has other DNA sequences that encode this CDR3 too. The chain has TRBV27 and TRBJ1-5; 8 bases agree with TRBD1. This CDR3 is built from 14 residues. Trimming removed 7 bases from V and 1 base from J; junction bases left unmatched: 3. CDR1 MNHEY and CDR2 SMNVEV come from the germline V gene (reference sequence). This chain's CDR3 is CASTRTGSNQPQHF. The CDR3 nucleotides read TGTGCCAGCACCAGGACAGGGAGCAATCAGCCCCAGCATTTT.

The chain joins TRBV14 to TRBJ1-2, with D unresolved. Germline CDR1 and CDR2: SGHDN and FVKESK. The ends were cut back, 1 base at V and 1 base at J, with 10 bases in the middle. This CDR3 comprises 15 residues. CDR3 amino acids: CASSQGRRVNYGYTF. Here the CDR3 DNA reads TGTGCCAGCAGCCAAGGACGACGAGTTAACTATGGCTACACCTTC. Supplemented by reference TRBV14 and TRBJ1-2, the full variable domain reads EAGVTQFPSHSVIEKGQTVTLRCDPISGHDNLYWYRRVMGKEIKFLLHFVKESKQDESGMPNNRFLAERTGGTYSTLKVQPAELEDSGVYFCASSQGRRVNYGYTFGSGTRLTVV.

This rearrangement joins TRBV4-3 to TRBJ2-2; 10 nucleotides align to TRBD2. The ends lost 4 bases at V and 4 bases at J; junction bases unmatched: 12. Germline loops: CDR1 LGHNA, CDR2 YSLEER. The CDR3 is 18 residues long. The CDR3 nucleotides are TGCGCCAGCAGCCGGAACGTACCCAGCGGGAGGGCCACCGGGGAGCTGTTTTTT. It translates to CASSRNVPSGRATGELFF.

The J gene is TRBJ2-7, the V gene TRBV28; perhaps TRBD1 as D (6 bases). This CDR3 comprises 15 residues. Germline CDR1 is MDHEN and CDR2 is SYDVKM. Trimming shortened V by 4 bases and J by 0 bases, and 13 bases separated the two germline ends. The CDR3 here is CASSSLGQSSYEQYF. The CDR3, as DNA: TGTGCCAGCAGTTCCCTCGGACAGAGCTCCTACGAGCAGTACTTC. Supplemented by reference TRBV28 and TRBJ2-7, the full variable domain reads DVKVTQSSRYLVKRTGEKVFLECVQDMDHENMFWYRQDPGLGLRLIYFSYDVKMKEKGDIPEGYSVSREKKERFSLILESASTNQTSMYLCASSSLGQSSYEQYFGPGTRLTVT.

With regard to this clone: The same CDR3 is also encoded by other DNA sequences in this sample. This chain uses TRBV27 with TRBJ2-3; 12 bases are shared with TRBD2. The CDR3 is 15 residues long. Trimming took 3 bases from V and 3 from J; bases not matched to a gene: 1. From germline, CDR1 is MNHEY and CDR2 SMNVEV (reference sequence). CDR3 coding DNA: TGTGCCAGCAGTTTGCTAGCGGGAGGGACAGATACGCAGTATTTT. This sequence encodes CASSLLAGGTDTQYF.

In nucleotides, the CDR3 is TGTGCCAGCAGCCCCCCCTCCTTACTAGCCTACAATGAGCAGTTCTTC. It is translated as CASSPPSLLAYNEQFF. This rearrangement joins TRBV27 to TRBJ2-1; tentatively, D is TRBD2 (5 bases). The V end lost 6 bases, the J end lost 2 bases, and 17 bases lay between the germline ends. The CDR3 has 16 residues. Per germline, CDR1 MNHEY and CDR2 SMNVEV (reference sequence).